The next 8 T cell receptor beta chains were all read from a single sample in a study of graft-versus-host responses after intestinal transplantation. Assay used: immunoSEQ multiplex PCR; TCRdb lists only in-frame clones, some missing. The sample yields around 90,000 clones, 90% to 95% seen once. For these TCRs, the target antigens are not known. Sequencing was performed on unstimulated CD8+ T cells sorted from spleen or lymph node cells, taken before transplant. These receptors all come from a human donor who was the organ donor for an intestinal transplant.

The chain links TRBV10-2 to TRBJ2-3; a possible D gene is TRBD2 (6 bases). Germline V gene lookup returns CDR1 WSHSY and CDR2 SAAADI. With 4 bases removed from V and 2 bases from J, the gap between germline ends came to 16 bases. This CDR3 has 16 residues. As DNA, the CDR3 is TGCGCCAGCAGTGCACAGAACGGGGGAAACACAGATACGCAGTATTTT. Translated, it gives CASSAQNGGNTDTQYF.

This clone was counted a single time. The chain uses TRBV7-3 and TRBJ2-7; D may be TRBD2 (6 bases). The germline gives CDR1 SGHTA, CDR2 FQGTGA. Trimming removed 5 bases at V and 3 bases at J, with 14 bases between. There are 14 residues in the CDR3. Here the CDR3 reads CASSLEVGGYEQYF. CDR3 in DNA: TGTGCCAGCAGCCTTGAGGTGGGGGGCTACGAGCAGTACTTC.

This clone has just one count. The chain joins TRBV2 to TRBJ1-2, with a possible D match to TRBD1 (5 bases). Germline lookup yields CDR1 SNHLY and CDR2 FYNNEI. CDR3 size: 15 residues. Trimming cost V 1 base and J 0 bases, with 9 bases left between them. CDR3 coding DNA: TGTGCCAGCAGTGAAGGAGGGACTACTAACTATGGCTACACCTTC. This translates into CASSEGGTTNYGYTF.

The chain uses TRBV30 and TRBJ2-5, with unresolved D. The V gene lost 3 bases and the J gene lost 2 bases, with 10 bases spanning the gap. Germline assignment: CDR1 GTSNPN and CDR2 SVGIG (reference sequence). The CDR3 is 13 amino acids. For the CDR3, the DNA is TGTGCCTGGAGGGGCAGGCAGCAAGAGACCCAGTACTTC. It codes for CAWRGRQQETQYF.

The chain links TRBV5-4 to TRBJ2-5, with D maybe TRBD2 (5 bases). The V end was cut by 2 bases, the J end by 5 bases, with 13 bases between. Germline-derived CDR1 and CDR2 are SGHNT and YYREEE (reference sequence). The CDR3 sequence is 14 residues long. CDR3 sequence (DNA): TGTGCCAGCAGCTTAAACAGTTGGAGGGAGACCCAGTACTTC. As protein: CASSLNSWRETQYF.

The chain joins TRBV27 to TRBJ1-6; no firm D call. V was trimmed by 3 bases and J by 5 bases, leaving 11 bases between them. The CDR3 length is 15 residues. CDR1 MNHEY and CDR2 SMNVEV come from the germline V gene (reference sequence). The DNA of the CDR3 is TGTGCCAGCAGTTTCCCCGCAGAAGATAATTCACCCCTCCACTTT. Its translation is CASSFPAEDNSPLHF.

The chain links TRBV7-8 to TRBJ2-5, with D tentatively TRBD1 (5 bases). V shed 5 bases and J shed 2 bases, with 15 bases lying between them. Germline CDR1 and CDR2: SGHVS and FQNEAQ. The CDR3 extends over 15 amino acids. The CDR3 DNA reads TGTGCCAGCAGCACCAATAGGGGCCCTCAAGAGACCCAGTACTTC. Translating it yields CASSTNRGPQETQYF.

This chain joins TRBV27 and TRBJ2-1; 7 bases agree with TRBD1. CDR1 and CDR2 from the germline V gene are MNHEY and SMNVEV (reference sequence). V lost 2 bases to trimming and J lost 4 bases; unmatched junction nucleotides: 2. The CDR3 runs 14 residues. The CDR3 nucleotides are TGTGCCAGCAGTTTAGGGACAGCGTACAATGAGCAGTTCTTC. Its translation: CASSLGTAYNEQFF.